These T cell receptor beta chains were read from a single sample in a study of CD8 T cells in ankylosing spondylitis. MiXCR, run by TCRdb on the 5' RACE reads, gives a single entry per CDR3 protein. The sample lists over 600,000 distinct CDR3 sequences, 19% occurring once. Sequencing was carried out using blood, either unsorted or a sorted T cell fraction (not recorded which). The receptors stem from a male donor with ankylosing spondylitis. CDR3s include the opening cysteine and the closing phenylalanine or tryptophan. D genes are given only for firm matches. Size tells how often a clone was seen (once, few, many) or the class of an expanded clone, and some rows leave it out.

TRBV29-1	NA	12	TRBJ1-5	few	TGCAGCGTCCTAGACGGAGGTCAGCCCCAGCATTTT	CSVLDGGQPQHF
TRBV7-9	NA	15	TRBJ1-1	few	TGTGCCAGCAGCTTAGATGGGGCTGTTAGCACTGAAGCTTTCTTT	CASSLDGAVSTEAFF
TRBV9	NA	13	TRBJ2-7	few	TGTGCCAGCAATGGGGGAGACGTCTCTCAGCAGTACTTC	CASNGGDVSQQYF
TRBV24-1	NA	13	TRBJ2-7	NA	TGTGCCACCAGTGGCACAGATGGCTACGAGCAGTACTTC	CATSGTDGYEQYF
TRBV29-1	NA	13	TRBJ2-5	NA	TGCAGCGTTGACCCCGGGGCCGTAGAGACCCAGTACTTC	CSVDPGAVETQYF
TRBV6-5	NA	15	TRBJ2-5	few	TGTGCCAGCAGTTACTTGGTGGCGGGGCAAGAGACCCAGTACTTC	CASSYLVAGQETQYF
TRBV12-3/TRBV12-4	NA	18	TRBJ1-2	NA	TGTGCCAGCACGTCTACTTTCGGGGGAGGGGTAACGAACTATGGCTACACCTTC	CASTSTFGGGVTNYGYTF
TRBV12-3/TRBV12-4	NA	15	TRBJ2-3	many	TGTGCCAGCGGCGGCTGGAGGGGGGGGTTAGATACGCAGTATTTT	CASGGWRGGLDTQYF
TRBV19	NA	14	TRBJ2-7	NA	TGTGCCAGTAGTATAGACACATTAGGCGACGAGCAGTACTTC	CASSIDTLGDEQYF
TRBV9	TRBD1	15	TRBJ2-7	few	TGTGCCAGCAGCACTGGAACCGGGACAGGGAACGAGCAGTACTTC	CASSTGTGTGNEQYF
TRBV20-1	TRBD2	15	TRBJ2-5	NA	TGCAGTGCGGCGAAGGGGGCGGGAGGGCCGGAGACCCAGTACTTC	CSAAKGAGGPETQYF
TRBV20-1	TRBD1	15	TRBJ1-5	many	TGCAGTGCTAGAGGGGAGACAGGGGACAATCAGCCCCAGCATTTT	CSARGETGDNQPQHF
TRBV12-3/TRBV12-4	NA	12	TRBJ1-5	few	TGTGCCAGCAGTTTCGCAAGTCAGCCCCAGCATTTT	CASSFASQPQHF
TRBV12-3/TRBV12-4	TRBD1	15	TRBJ1-4	few	TGTGCCAGCAGTCCGAGGACAGGGAGCAAAGAAAAACTGTTTTTT	CASSPRTGSKEKLFF
TRBV4-1	TRBD2	16	TRBJ2-3	few	TGCGCCAGCAGCCAAGAGCGTAGCGGGGGCACAGATACGCAGTATTTT	CASSQERSGGTDTQYF
TRBV12-3/TRBV12-4	TRBD2	15	TRBJ2-7	few	TGTGCCAGCAGTTTGATCGGGAGGTCCTCCTACGAGCAGTACTTC	CASSLIGRSSYEQYF
TRBV11-2	TRBD2	18	TRBJ2-7	many	TGTGCCAGCAGCGTGGGGACTAGCGGGAGGAGGCTGGGGTACGAGCAGTACTTC	CASSVGTSGRRLGYEQYF
TRBV28	TRBD1	15	TRBJ1-3	NA	TGTGCCAGCAGTCCTTTCGGGACAGCTGGAAACACCATATATTTT	CASSPFGTAGNTIYF
TRBV5-1	NA	13	TRBJ1-1	NA	TGCGCCAGCAGTCCCGACAGGAGGACTGAAGCTTTCTTT	CASSPDRRTEAFF
TRBV7-9	NA	13	TRBJ2-3	NA	TGTGCCAGCAGCCATACAGGGACAGATACGCAGTATTTT	CASSHTGTDTQYF
TRBV7-6	TRBD1	17	TRBJ1-4	few	TGTGCCAGCAGCTTAGTCGGGACAGGGTCCCCGAATGAAAAACTGTTTTTT	CASSLVGTGSPNEKLFF
TRBV12-3/TRBV12-4	NA	15	TRBJ1-5	many	TGTGCCAGCAGTTTATCAGGGGCTAGCAATCAGCCCCAGCATTTT	CASSLSGASNQPQHF
TRBV5-1	TRBD1	15	TRBJ2-1	NA	TGCGCCAGCAGCCCCGAGGACAGGGAGGACAATGAGCAGTTCTTC	CASSPEDREDNEQFF
TRBV5-6	NA	14	TRBJ2-7	NA	TGTGCCAGCAGCTACGGGACGCCATCCTACGAGCAGTACTTC	CASSYGTPSYEQYF